This T cell receptor beta chain originates from a study of T cells in Graves' hyperthyroidism and ophthalmopathy. Remarks on this clonotype: Its matching antigen is unknown.

Amplified TCR beta CDR3 regions came from RNA transcripts. First-round RT-PCR with HTBI primers amplified the TCR CDR3 region. Using its own MiXCR run on the multiplex PCR reads, TCRdb lists one record per CDR3 protein. The table has 360,000 or so distinct CDR3 sequences, roughly 15% seen once. General study results and limits: Most thyroid-expanded clonotypes above 0.001 were also found in blood.

The ends were cut back, 0 bases at V and 3 bases at J, with 15 bases in the middle. The CDR3 extends over 16 amino acids. Germline V gene data show CDR1 as SGHRS and CDR2 as YFSETQ. Ophthalmopathy patients showed a Clinical Activity Score of at least 3, NOSPECS grade of at least 4 and duration under 3 months. The source of this sequence is an older woman with Graves' ophthalmopathy. The chain has TRBV5-1 and TRBJ1-1, with D tentatively TRBD1 (5 bases). Sample: blood. As DNA, the CDR3 is TGCGCCAGCAGCTTGGTAAGGGGCTCGAGCGACACTGAAGCTTTCTTT. It yields the protein CASSLVRGSSDTEAFF.